This T cell receptor (beta chain) emerged from a study of blood T cell repertoires in COVID-19. This CDR3 contains 13 residues. Germline assignment: CDR1 SNHLY and CDR2 FYNNEI. The V gene lost 5 bases and the J gene lost 5 bases, with 12 bases spanning the gap. Authors' data handling: How many nucleated cells were present was estimated from reference gene primer amplification. Profiled with immunoSEQ multiplex PCR; TCRdb holds only in-frame clones, not every one. Clone size and the V and J calls come from that table; the DNA yielded D and trimming. Of over 120,000 clones listed, over 65% were seen once; the top ten hold 3.5% to 5.5%.

V is TRBV2 and J is TRBJ2-5, with unresolved D. This receptor was identified in an elderly woman with active or convalescent COVID-19. Sequencing was done on a sample of peripheral blood. The CDR3 protein is CASSPVVAETQYF. DNA of the CDR3: TGTGCCAGCAGTCCGGTTGTTGCCGAGACCCAGTACTTC.